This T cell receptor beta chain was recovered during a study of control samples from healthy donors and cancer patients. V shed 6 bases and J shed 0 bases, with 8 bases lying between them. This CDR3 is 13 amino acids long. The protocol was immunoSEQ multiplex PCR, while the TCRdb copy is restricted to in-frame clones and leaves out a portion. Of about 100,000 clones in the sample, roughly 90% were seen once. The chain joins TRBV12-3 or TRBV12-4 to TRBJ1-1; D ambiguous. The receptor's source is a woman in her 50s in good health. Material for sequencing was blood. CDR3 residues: CASSLPLNTEAFF. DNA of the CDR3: TGTGCCAGCAGCTTACCGCTGAACACTGAAGCTTTCTTT.